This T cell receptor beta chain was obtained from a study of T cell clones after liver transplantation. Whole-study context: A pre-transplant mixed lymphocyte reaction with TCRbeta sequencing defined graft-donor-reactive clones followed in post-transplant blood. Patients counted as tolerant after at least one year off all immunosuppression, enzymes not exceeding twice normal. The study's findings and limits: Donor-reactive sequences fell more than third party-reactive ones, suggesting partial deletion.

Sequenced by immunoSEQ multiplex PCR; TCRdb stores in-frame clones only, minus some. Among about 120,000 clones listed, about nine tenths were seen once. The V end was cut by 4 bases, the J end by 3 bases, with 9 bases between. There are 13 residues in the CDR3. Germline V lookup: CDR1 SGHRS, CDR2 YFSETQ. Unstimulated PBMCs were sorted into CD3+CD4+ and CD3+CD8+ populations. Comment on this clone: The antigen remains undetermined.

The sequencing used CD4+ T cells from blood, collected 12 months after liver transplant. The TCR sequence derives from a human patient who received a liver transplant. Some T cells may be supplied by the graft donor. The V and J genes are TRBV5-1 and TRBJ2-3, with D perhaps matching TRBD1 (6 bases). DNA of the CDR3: TGCGCCAGCAGCGACAGGACAACAGATACGCAGTATTTT. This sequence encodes CASSDRTTDTQYF.